Below, 30 T cell receptor beta chains from the same sample are listed, as sequenced in a study of naive and memory T cell subsets. Two oligonucleotides, mixed equimolar, formed the beta constant-region primer covering TRBC1 and TRBC2. Nested alpha and beta constant-region primers with the SP2 primer drove four PCR rounds on ligated cDNA. MiXCR, run by TCRdb on the UMI-ligation and nested PCR reads, gives a single entry per CDR3 protein. Altogether around 30,000 distinct CDR3 sequences are present, roughly 20% being singletons, with the ten largest covering 3.4%. The material sequenced was effector memory CD4+ T cells from blood. Subset specified: effector memory, CD45RA- CD27-. The receptors shown here come from a human donor in good health.

In this sample, this clonotype turned up a few times. The genes are TRBV6-2 or TRBV6-3 and TRBJ1-2; D is undetermined. The CDR3 is 12 amino acids. The V end was cut by 6 bases, the J end by 8 bases, with 13 bases between. CDR1 MNHEY and CDR2 SVGEGT come from the germline V gene. The CDR3 DNA is TGTGCCAGCAGGCAATCTTTGTACGGCTACACCTTC. As protein: CASRQSLYGYTF.

This clonotype occurred a few times. The chain is built from TRBV20-1 and TRBJ2-4, with 8 bases matching TRBD2. Losses at the gene ends were 6 bases for V and 8 bases for J; bases not matched to a gene: 12. CDR1 and CDR2 from the germline V gene are DFQATT and SNEGSKA (reference sequence). This CDR3 is 14 amino acids long. The CDR3, as DNA: TGCAGTGCCCCCGGGCCGGGAGGGTGGGACATTCAGTACTTC. Amino acids: CSAPGPGGWDIQYF.

V and J are TRBV7-9 and TRBJ2-7; 9 bases are a match to TRBD1. V shed 7 bases, J shed 3 bases, and the junction held 13 bases outside the gene matches. The V gene's germline CDR1 is SEHNR and CDR2 FQNEAQ (reference sequence). The CDR3 totals 16 residues. CDR3 loop: CASTSGLGQGFYEQYF. The CDR3 DNA reads as TGTGCCAGCACCTCAGGGTTGGGACAGGGATTCTACGAGCAGTACTTC.

The count of this clonotype is one. The rearrangement uses TRBV6-5 and TRBJ1-5; D ambiguous. Germline CDR1 reads MNHEY; CDR2 reads SVGAGI. The CDR3 runs 15 residues. Trimming pared 5 bases from V and 0 bases from J, leaving 11 bases between. DNA for the CDR3: TGTGCCAGCAGTGTAAGGGCTTATAGCAATCAGCCCCAGCATTTT. Translating gives CASSVRAYSNQPQHF.

The sample holds a few counts of this clonotype. In DNA, the CDR3 is TGTGCCAGCAGTTTAAACGGTTCACCCCTCCACTTT. The encoded protein is CASSLNGSPLHF. The chain employs TRBV27 and TRBJ1-6; D gene ambiguous. The germline V and J ends were trimmed by 2 bases and 9 bases, with 5 bases remaining between them. CDR3 length: 12 amino acids. Germline loops: CDR1 MNHEY, CDR2 SMNVEV (reference sequence).

V and J are TRBV5-1 and TRBJ1-4, with D hard to call. CDR1 is SGHRS and CDR2 is YFSETQ in the germline V gene. CDR3 length equals 15 residues. V was shortened by 4 bases and J by 4 bases, with 14 bases between the two germline ends. CDR3: CASSREGYFNEKLFF. CDR3 bases: TGCGCCAGCAGCCGAGAGGGCTACTTTAATGAAAAACTGTTTTTT. Filled out from reference TRBV5-1 and TRBJ1-4, the complete variable domain reads KAGVTQTPRYLIKTRGQQVTLSCSPISGHRSVSWYQQTPGQGLQFLFEYFSETQRNKGNFPGRFSGRQFSNSRSEMNVSTLELGDSALYLCASSREGYFNEKLFFGSGTQLSVL.

This clonotype showed up just a few times. This sequence joins TRBV5-6 and TRBJ2-1; D unclear. Trimming stripped 2 bases from V and 1 base from J, with 7 bases between. The CDR3 sequence is 14 residues long. Germline V gene sequence: CDR1 SGHDT, CDR2 YYEEEE. CDR3 bases: TGTGCCAGCAGCTTTAGATTATCCTACAATGAGCAGTTCTTC. The encoded protein is CASSFRLSYNEQFF.

The rearrangement uses TRBV27 and TRBJ2-7, with TRBD2 identical over 8 bases. The ends lost 6 bases at V and 6 bases at J; junction bases unmatched: 4. The CDR3 runs 12 residues. Germline V gives CDR1 MNHEY, CDR2 SMNVEV (reference sequence). The CDR3 protein is CASRFRGGEQYF. The CDR3 nucleotides read TGTGCCAGCAGGTTTCGGGGGGGCGAGCAGTACTTC.

This clonotype was counted only a few times. The chain combines TRBV9 with TRBJ2-1; no definite D call. The V gene lost 3 bases and the J gene lost 7 bases, with 14 bases spanning the gap. CDR3 length: 14 amino acids. Germline CDR1 SGDLS, CDR2 YYNGEE. In nucleotides, the CDR3 is TGTGCCAGCAGCGGGAGTACACGTGGGAATGAGCAGTTCTTC. This codes for CASSGSTRGNEQFF.

The CDR3 sequence is CASSRNPGAGRDTQYF. In nucleotides, the CDR3 is TGTGCCAGCAGCCGCAACCCGGGAGCCGGTAGAGATACGCAGTATTTT. The chain uses TRBV7-8 and TRBJ2-3; perhaps TRBD2 as D (6 bases). The CDR3 sequence is 16 residues long. The germline V gene encodes CDR1 SGHVS and CDR2 FQNEAQ. With 5 bases removed from V and 5 bases from J, the gap between germline ends came to 20 bases.

The chain uses TRBV2 and TRBJ1-1, with D possibly TRBD1 on 5 matching bases. Per the germline V gene, CDR1 is SNHLY and CDR2 is FYNNEI. V lost 7 bases, J lost 9 bases, and 18 bases lay in between. This CDR3 has 13 residues. CDR3 residues: CASIPIGTAQAFF. The CDR3 DNA reads TGTGCCAGCATCCCTATCGGGACCGCCCAAGCTTTCTTT.

This clonotype was recorded a few times. This chain connects TRBV5-5 to TRBJ1-2; D gene unclear. Trimming took 0 bases from V and 2 from J, leaving 8 bases between them. CDR1 is SGHKS and CDR2 is YYEKEE in the germline V gene (reference sequence). CDR3 length: 14 amino acids. The chain's CDR3 is CASSLEQLNYGYTF. CDR3 nucleotide sequence: TGTGCCAGCAGCTTGGAACAGCTGAACTATGGCTACACCTTC.

This clonotype was seen ten or more times. This chain connects TRBV2 to TRBJ2-3, with 7 bases that match TRBD1. Germline trimming cut 6 bases from V and 2 bases from J; bases unmatched to any gene: 8. The CDR3 sequence is 15 residues long. Germline V gene lookup returns CDR1 SNHLY and CDR2 FYNNEI. The CDR3 bases are TGTGCCAGCAGAAGACAGGGTTTAAACACAGATACGCAGTATTTT. Its protein product is CASRRQGLNTDTQYF.

This clonotype was counted many times. The gene calls are TRBV2 and TRBJ2-1; 13 nucleotides align to TRBD2. V dropped 2 bases and J dropped 4; count of bases not matched to a gene: 8. The CDR3 contains 18 residues. Per the germline V gene, CDR1 is SNHLY and CDR2 is FYNNEI. The DNA of the CDR3 is TGTGCCAGCAGTGAATTAAGGTCGGGACTAGCGGGATACAATGAGCAGTTCTTC. Translation gives CASSELRSGLAGYNEQFF. Full variable domain (outside the CDR3, taken from reference TRBV2 and TRBJ2-1): EPEVTQTPSHQVTQMGQEVILRCVPISNHLYFYWYRQILGQKVEFLVSFYNNEISEKSEIFDDQFSVERPDGSNFTLKIRSTKLEDSAMYFCASSELRSGLAGYNEQFFGPGTRLTVL.

The rearrangement links TRBV20-1 to TRBJ2-7; 8 nucleotides align to TRBD2. The CDR3 runs to 16 residues. Per germline, CDR1 DFQATT and CDR2 SNEGSKA (reference sequence). With 6 bases clipped from V and 3 bases from J, the junction kept 16 bases outside the gene matches. The CDR3 coding sequence is TGCAGTGCGGCGAGTGTAGCGGGACAAACCGGCTACGAGCAGTACTTC. Protein: CSAASVAGQTGYEQYF.

This clonotype has a handful of counts. This chain links TRBV28 with TRBJ2-7; 11 bases fit TRBD2. This CDR3 contains 15 residues. Trimming removed 5 bases from V and 2 bases from J; junction bases left unmatched: 5. CDR1 is MDHEN and CDR2 is SYDVKM in the germline V gene. CDR3 DNA: TGTGCCAGCAGTCGCACACTAGCGGGGGCCTACGAGCAGTACTTC. Encoded protein: CASSRTLAGAYEQYF.

V is TRBV27 and J is TRBJ2-7; a possible D gene is TRBD1 (6 bases). V gave up 4 bases and J gave up 2 bases, with 24 bases separating them. The V gene's germline CDR1 is MNHEY and CDR2 SMNVEV (reference sequence). There are 18 residues in the CDR3. The CDR3 sequence: CASSSTKSVGTPPYEQYF. Written as DNA, the CDR3 is TGTGCCAGCAGTTCTACAAAGAGTGTCGGGACACCCCCCTACGAGCAGTACTTC.

The table lists this clonotype with a few counts. V and J are TRBV28 and TRBJ2-7; D is possibly TRBD1 (6 bases). This CDR3 is built from 16 residues. V was shortened by 6 bases and J by 2 bases, with 20 bases between the two germline ends. Germline V gene data show CDR1 as MDHEN and CDR2 as SYDVKM. The CDR3 here is CASSPPDSFVTYEQYF. The CDR3 region has the DNA TGTGCCAGCAGCCCCCCGGACAGTTTCGTGACCTACGAGCAGTACTTC.

This clonotype was observed a few times. V gene TRBV11-1 combines with J gene TRBJ2-2, with a tentative D call TRBD2 (6 bases). The CDR3 is 17 amino acids. V lost 0 bases and J lost 0, with 11 bases in between. Per germline, CDR1 SGHAT and CDR2 FQDESV (reference sequence). The CDR3 DNA reads TGTGCCAGCAGCTTAGCGAAGCGGGTCGCGAACACCGGGGAGCTGTTTTTT. Translating gives CASSLAKRVANTGELFF.

This sequence joins TRBV19 and TRBJ1-1; D is unclear. Germline CDR1 LNHDA, CDR2 SQIVND (reference sequence). The CDR3 totals 16 residues. Trimming stripped 5 bases from V and 0 bases from J, with 16 bases between. CDR3 nucleotide sequence: TGTGCCAGTAGTGCCAGTTCTATCTTCATGAACACTGAAGCTTTCTTT. This encodes CASSASSIFMNTEAFF.

This chain's CDR3 is CSVVRQGRADTEAFF. In DNA, the CDR3 is TGCAGCGTTGTCCGCCAGGGGAGAGCTGACACTGAAGCTTTCTTT. The rearrangement joins TRBV29-1 to TRBJ1-1; D possibly corresponds to TRBD1 (6 bases). The CDR3 covers 15 residues. The germline V and J ends were trimmed by 4 bases and 3 bases, with 18 bases remaining between them. Germline V gene lookup returns CDR1 SQVTM and CDR2 ANQGSEA. The full variable domain, rest sourced from reference TRBV29-1 and TRBJ1-1, is SAVISQKPSRDICQRGTSLTIQCQVDSQVTMMFWYRQQPGQSLTLIATANQGSEATYESGFVIDKFPISRPNLTFSTLTVSNMSPEDSSIYLCSVVRQGRADTEAFFGQGTRLTVV.

This clonotype came up a few times. This chain uses TRBV5-3 with TRBJ2-7; no clear D. TRBV5-3 counts as an open reading frame of uncertain function. The CDR3 loop spans 12 amino acids. Trimming shortened V by 1 base and J by 2 bases, and 4 bases separated the two germline ends. CDR3 region: CARSLMTYEQYF. The CDR3 DNA is TGTGCCAGAAGCTTGATGACCTACGAGCAGTACTTC.

Ten or more counts support this clonotype. The chain joins TRBV12-3 or TRBV12-4 to TRBJ2-5; a weak D match, TRBD1 (7 bases). Trimming removed 6 bases from V and 5 bases from J, with 10 bases in between. This CDR3 comprises 12 residues. The CDR3 coding sequence is TGTGCCAGCAGGTCAGGGGGGGAGACCCAGTACTTC. This gives the protein CASRSGGETQYF.

This clonotype turned up a few times. The rearrangement links TRBV15 to TRBJ1-1; D is perhaps TRBD1 (6 bases). CDR1 is LNHNV, CDR2 YYDKDF, per germline (reference sequence). V lost 3 bases and J lost 0, with 11 bases in between. This CDR3 has 15 amino acids. CDR3 nucleotide sequence: TGTGCCACCAGCAGGCAGGGGTCGATGAACACTGAAGCTTTCTTT. Amino acids: CATSRQGSMNTEAFF. Full variable domain (remainder filled in from reference TRBV15 and TRBJ1-1): DAMVIQNPRYQVTQFGKPVTLSCSQTLNHNVMYWYQQKSSQAPKLLFHYYDKDFNNEADTPDNFQSRRPNTSFCFLDIRSPGLGDTAMYLCATSRQGSMNTEAFFGQGTRLTVV.

This clonotype was found many times. V and J are TRBV21-1 and TRBJ1-1. TRBV21-1 is a pseudogene. The CDR3 contains 11 residues. CDR3 coding DNA: TGTGCCAGCAGCAAGCGGTCTGAAGCTTTCTTT. Residues: CASSKRSEAFF.

This clonotype was observed a few times. The chain recombines TRBV19 with TRBJ2-3, with D tentatively TRBD1 (5 bases). CDR1 LNHDA and CDR2 SQIVND come from the germline V gene (reference sequence). CDR3 length: 14 residues. Trimming took off 6 bases at V and 2 bases at J, with 12 bases between the two ends. CDR3 sequence: CASSPDINTDTQYF. CDR3 nucleotide sequence: TGTGCCAGTAGCCCGGACATAAACACAGATACGCAGTATTTT.

The table lists this clonotype with a few counts. V and J are TRBV20-1 and TRBJ2-7; perhaps TRBD2 as D (6 bases). V was cut by 6 bases and J by 3 bases, with 18 bases left in between. The germline CDR1 and CDR2 sequences are DFQATT and SNEGSKA (reference sequence). CDR3 length: 14 residues. The CDR3 region has the DNA TGCAGTGCCCTGGGAGGAGGGATGAACTACGAGCAGTACTTC. Its translation: CSALGGGMNYEQYF.

The chain couples TRBV28 to TRBJ2-1; no definite D call. V was pared by 6 bases and J by 7 bases, with 7 bases between. Germline V lookup: CDR1 MDHEN, CDR2 SYDVKM. This CDR3 region has 11 residues. CDR3 in amino acids: CASRGGNEQFF. The CDR3, as DNA: TGTGCCAGCAGAGGCGGTAATGAGCAGTTCTTC.

The chain joins TRBV28 to TRBJ2-1; tentatively, D is TRBD2 (5 bases). The CDR3 length is 14 residues. Per germline, CDR1 MDHEN and CDR2 SYDVKM. V gave up 5 bases and J gave up 10 bases, with 18 bases separating them. CDR3: CASSRSWGEFEQFF. CDR3 nucleotide sequence: TGTGCCAGCAGTCGGAGTTGGGGAGAGTTCGAGCAGTTCTTC. Drawing the rest from reference TRBV28 and TRBJ2-1, the complete variable domain is DVKVTQSSRYLVKRTGEKVFLECVQDMDHENMFWYRQDPGLGLRLIYFSYDVKMKEKGDIPEGYSVSREKKERFSLILESASTNQTSMYLCASSRSWGEFEQFFGPGTRLTVL.

The rearrangement joins TRBV11-2 to TRBJ1-1, with D hard to call. CDR3 length: 12 residues. The germline V and J ends were trimmed by 4 bases and 5 bases, with 8 bases remaining between them. Germline V gives CDR1 SGHAT, CDR2 FQNNGV. CDR3 sequence: CASSYQTTEAFF. DNA of the CDR3: TGTGCCAGCAGCTACCAAACAACTGAAGCTTTCTTT.